The rows below give T cell receptor beta chains drawn from one sample of a study of technical replicates of blood from a few donors. TCRdb keeps only in-frame clones here, not all; method: immunoSEQ multiplex PCR. The sample lists tens of thousands of clones; roughly 94% were seen once. Sequenced: T cells isolated from PBMCs. These receptors were taken from a human donor in good health. CDR3s include the opening cysteine and the closing phenylalanine or tryptophan. Fields, in order: D gene, V gene, J gene, clone size, CDR3 protein, CDR3 DNA. D genes are given only for firm matches. Only some rows state a clone size, as once, few, many or a class for expanded clones.

d_gene: .; v_gene: TRBV2; j_gene: TRBJ1-5; abundance: .; CDR3aa: CASRGFQGWDQPQHF; CDR3nt: TGTGCCAGCAGGGGGTTCCAGGGCTGGGATCAGCCCCAGCATTTT
d_gene: .; v_gene: TRBV15; j_gene: TRBJ1-5; abundance: .; CDR3aa: CATRSRGALSNQPQHF; CDR3nt: TGTGCCACCAGGTCTCGGGGGGCGTTGAGCAATCAGCCCCAGCATTTT
d_gene: TRBD2; v_gene: TRBV13; j_gene: TRBJ2-1; abundance: .; CDR3aa: CASSLFNQAGDEQFF; CDR3nt: TGTGCCAGCAGCTTGTTTAATCAAGCGGGAGATGAGCAGTTCTTC
d_gene: TRBD1; v_gene: TRBV6-5; j_gene: TRBJ1-1; abundance: .; CDR3aa: CASSRDRGSTEAFF; CDR3nt: TGTGCCAGCAGTCGGGACAGGGGATCCACTGAAGCTTTCTTT
d_gene: .; v_gene: TRBV5-4; j_gene: TRBJ2-5; abundance: .; CDR3aa: CASSLEGRGQETQYF; CDR3nt: TGTGCCAGCAGCTTGGAGGGGAGGGGGCAAGAGACCCAGTACTTC
d_gene: TRBD2; v_gene: TRBV19; j_gene: TRBJ2-7; abundance: once; CDR3aa: CASGGSGSTYEQYF; CDR3nt: TGTGCCAGTGGGGGTAGCGGGAGTACCTACGAGCAGTACTTC
d_gene: .; v_gene: TRBV4-3; j_gene: TRBJ2-5; abundance: .; CDR3aa: CASSQDRAQETQYF; CDR3nt: TGCGCCAGCAGCCAAGACAGGGCCCAAGAGACCCAGTACTTC
d_gene: TRBD1; v_gene: TRBV5-4; j_gene: TRBJ2-7; abundance: .; CDR3aa: CASSIGQAYEQYF; CDR3nt: TGTGCCAGCAGCATTGGACAGGCCTACGAGCAGTACTTC
d_gene: .; v_gene: TRBV27; j_gene: TRBJ2-5; abundance: .; CDR3aa: CASSTDRRQETQYF; CDR3nt: TGTGCCAGCAGTACAGACAGGCGCCAAGAGACCCAGTACTTC
d_gene: .; v_gene: TRBV4-3; j_gene: TRBJ2-3; abundance: .; CDR3aa: CASSATGEADTQYF; CDR3nt: TGCGCCAGCAGCGCTACCGGGGAGGCAGATACGCAGTATTTT
d_gene: .; v_gene: TRBV28; j_gene: TRBJ1-1; abundance: .; CDR3aa: CASSRTLGGGLDTEAFF; CDR3nt: TGTGCCAGCAGTCGTACTCTCGGGGGGGGGTTGGACACTGAAGCTTTCTTT
d_gene: .; v_gene: TRBV18; j_gene: TRBJ1-2; abundance: .; CDR3aa: CASSGDHPTLYGYTF; CDR3nt: TGTGCCAGCTCAGGAGACCACCCCACGCTTTATGGCTACACCTTC
d_gene: .; v_gene: TRBV7-3; j_gene: TRBJ2-5; abundance: .; CDR3aa: CASSDGGQETQYF; CDR3nt: TGTGCCAGCAGCGACGGCGGCCAAGAGACCCAGTACTTC
d_gene: .; v_gene: TRBV7-9; j_gene: TRBJ1-2; abundance: .; CDR3aa: CASSSTGEGYTF; CDR3nt: TGTGCCAGCAGCTCTACCGGGGAAGGCTACACCTTC
d_gene: TRBD2; v_gene: TRBV7-9; j_gene: TRBJ2-7; abundance: few; CDR3aa: CASSPTSGSSYEQYF; CDR3nt: TGTGCCAGCAGTCCCACTAGCGGATCCTCCTACGAGCAGTACTTC
d_gene: TRBD2; v_gene: TRBV7-9; j_gene: TRBJ2-7; abundance: .; CDR3aa: CASSSKLLAGGQYF; CDR3nt: TGTGCCAGCAGCTCTAAACTCCTAGCGGGAGGTCAGTACTTC
d_gene: TRBD1; v_gene: TRBV7-6; j_gene: TRBJ2-7; abundance: .; CDR3aa: CASSLSGGIYEQYF; CDR3nt: TGTGCCAGCAGCTTATCAGGGGGTATATACGAGCAGTACTTC
d_gene: TRBD1; v_gene: TRBV30; j_gene: TRBJ2-7; abundance: .; CDR3aa: CAARQGYEQYF; CDR3nt: TGTGCCGCTAGACAGGGCTACGAGCAGTACTTC
d_gene: TRBD2; v_gene: TRBV9; j_gene: TRBJ2-3; abundance: .; CDR3aa: CASSVHPSGGAADTQYF; CDR3nt: TGTGCCAGCAGCGTTCATCCCTCGGGAGGGGCCGCAGATACGCAGTATTTT
d_gene: TRBD2; v_gene: TRBV15; j_gene: TRBJ2-7; abundance: .; CDR3aa: CATSRGLLGGREPGQYF; CDR3nt: TGTGCCACCAGCAGGGGGCTGCTAGGCGGGAGGGAGCCTGGTCAGTACTTC
d_gene: .; v_gene: TRBV25-1; j_gene: TRBJ1-1; abundance: .; CDR3aa: CASVGGLEAFF; CDR3nt: TGTGCCAGCGTGGGGGGACTCGAAGCTTTCTTT
d_gene: TRBD1; v_gene: TRBV5-1; j_gene: TRBJ2-5; abundance: once; CDR3aa: CASSPNGQGGRETQYF; CDR3nt: TGCGCCAGCAGCCCCAACGGACAGGGAGGAAGAGAGACCCAGTACTTC
d_gene: TRBD2; v_gene: TRBV25-1; j_gene: TRBJ2-7; abundance: .; CDR3aa: CASSGTSGSEQYF; CDR3nt: TGTGCCAGCAGTGGGACTAGCGGGAGCGAGCAGTACTTC
d_gene: .; v_gene: TRBV7-2; j_gene: TRBJ2-2; abundance: .; CDR3aa: CASSSPMNTGELFF; CDR3nt: TGTGCCAGCAGCTCCCCTATGAACACCGGGGAGCTGTTTTTT
d_gene: TRBD2; v_gene: TRBV7-3; j_gene: TRBJ2-7; abundance: .; CDR3aa: CASSPGTSEQYF; CDR3nt: TGTGCCAGCAGCCCGGGGACTAGCGAGCAGTACTTC